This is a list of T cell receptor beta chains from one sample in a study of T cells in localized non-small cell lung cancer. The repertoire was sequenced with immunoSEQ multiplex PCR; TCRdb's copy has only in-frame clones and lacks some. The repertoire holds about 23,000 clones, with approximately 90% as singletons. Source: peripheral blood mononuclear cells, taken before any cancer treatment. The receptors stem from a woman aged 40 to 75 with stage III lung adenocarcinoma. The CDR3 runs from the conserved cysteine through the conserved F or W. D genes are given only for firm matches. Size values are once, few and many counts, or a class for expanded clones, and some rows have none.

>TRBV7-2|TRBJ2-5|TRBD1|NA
TGTGCCAGCAGCTCGAACAGGGGAGAGACCCAGTACTTC
CASSSNRGETQYF
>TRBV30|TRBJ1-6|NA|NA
TGTGCCTGGAGTGTTGGGGGGCCTTCACCCCTCCACTTT
CAWSVGGPSPLHF
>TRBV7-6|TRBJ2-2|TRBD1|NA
TGTGCCAGCAGCTTGACAGGGGCCGGGGAGCTGTTTTTT
CASSLTGAGELFF
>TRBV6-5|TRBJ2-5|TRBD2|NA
TGTGCCAGCAGTTCGGGACTAGCGGAGACCCAGTACTTC
CASSSGLAETQYF
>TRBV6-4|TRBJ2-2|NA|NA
TGTGCCAGCAGTGACTCAAATGCCGGGGAGCTGTTTTTT
CASSDSNAGELFF
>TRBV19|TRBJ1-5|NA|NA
TGTGCCAGTAAGCTACAGCCCTATAGCAATCAGCCCCAGCATTTT
CASKLQPYSNQPQHF
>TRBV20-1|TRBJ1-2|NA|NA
TGCTGCCGGATCCAGGGGAGGAGCTACACCTTC
CCRIQGRSYTF
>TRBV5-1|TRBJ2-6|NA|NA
TGCGCCAGCAGCCTGAATCTAAGAGGGACGGCCAGCTCTGGGGCCAACGTCCTGACTTTC
CASSLNLRGTASSGANVLTF
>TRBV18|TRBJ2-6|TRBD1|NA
TGTGCCAGCTCACCGTCAGGGGGCAACGTCCTGACTTTC
CASSPSGGNVLTF
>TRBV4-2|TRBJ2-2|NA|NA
TGTGCCAGCAGCCAAGATAGCTTAGGCGAGCGTCCGGTGGGGGAGCTGTTTTTT
CASSQDSLGERPVGELFF
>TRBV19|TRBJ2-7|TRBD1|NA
TGTGCCAGTAGTATAGGCGGGACAGGGCATTACGAGCAGTACTTC
CASSIGGTGHYEQYF
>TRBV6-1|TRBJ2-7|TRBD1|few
TGTGCCAGCAGGGAAGGGACAGAGCCTGTCTACGAGCAGTACTTC
CASREGTEPVYEQYF
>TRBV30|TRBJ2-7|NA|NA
TGTGCCTGGAGAGAGGCTTCCTACGAGCAGTACTTC
CAWREASYEQYF
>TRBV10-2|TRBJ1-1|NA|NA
TGCGCCAGCAGCCGGGATTTCCTTAACACTGAAGCTTTCTTT
CASSRDFLNTEAFF
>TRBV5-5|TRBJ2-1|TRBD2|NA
TGTGCCAGCAGCTTATTGACTAGCGGAACCTACAATGAGCAGTTCTTC
CASSLLTSGTYNEQFF
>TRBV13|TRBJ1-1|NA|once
TGTGCCAGCAGCTCCGAGACCAGGGGTGGGACTGAAGCTTTCTTT
CASSSETRGGTEAFF
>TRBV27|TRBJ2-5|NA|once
TGTGCCAGCAGTCCAGACAGAGAAGAGACCCAGTACTTC
CASSPDREETQYF
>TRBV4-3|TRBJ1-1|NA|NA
TGCGCCAGCAGCCAAGCGGGATTGAACACTGAAGCTTTCTTT
CASSQAGLNTEAFF
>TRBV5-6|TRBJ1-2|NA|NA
TGTGCCAGCAAGGGGGGTCGGGCTTCTAACTATGGCTACACCTTC
CASKGGRASNYGYTF
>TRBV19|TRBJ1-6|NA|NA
TGTGCCAGTAGTATAGGGGCTGAGTCACCCCTCCACTTT
CASSIGAESPLHF
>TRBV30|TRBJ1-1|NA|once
TGTGCCTGGAGAAGGACAATCAACACTGAAGCTTTCTTT
CAWRRTINTEAFF
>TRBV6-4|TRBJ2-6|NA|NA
TGTGCCAGCAGTGACAACTCTGGGGCCAACGTCCTGACTTTC
CASSDNSGANVLTF
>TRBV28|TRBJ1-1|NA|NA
TGTGCCAGCAGTTTACCGTATTCTGGAGGGCAGCGGGGAGCTTTCTTT
CASSLPYSGGQRGAFF
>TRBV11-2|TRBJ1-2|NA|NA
TGTGCCAGCAGCCTCGGGACCGCTAACGGCTACACCTTC
CASSLGTANGYTF
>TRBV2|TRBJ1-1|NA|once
TGTGCCAGCAGTGAAAGGGCGGCATACACTGAAGCTTTCTTT
CASSERAAYTEAFF
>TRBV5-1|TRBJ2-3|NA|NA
TGCGCCAGCAGCCGAACTAGTACCCAAACAGATACGCAGTATTTT
CASSRTSTQTDTQYF
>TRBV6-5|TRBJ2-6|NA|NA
TGTGCCAGCAGTTACTCGAGTTCTGGGGCCAACGTCCTGACTTTC
CASSYSSSGANVLTF
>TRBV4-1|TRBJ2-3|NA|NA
TGCGCCAGCAGCCAACCCCCGGCTAGCGCCGGCACAGATACGCAGTATTTT
CASSQPPASAGTDTQYF
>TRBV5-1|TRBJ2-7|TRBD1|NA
TGCGCCAGCCAGGCAGGACAGGGGGTGTTCGCCGAGCAGTACTTC
CASQAGQGVFAEQYF
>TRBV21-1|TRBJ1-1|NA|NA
TGTGCCAGCAGCTCCAAAAGGGGCATGAGCGGGAACACTGAAGCTTTCTTT
CASSSKRGMSGNTEAFF
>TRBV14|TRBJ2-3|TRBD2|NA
TGTGCCAGCAGCCAAGAAGAGGCCAGGTCGCTAGCGGGCCGCACAGATACGCAGTATTTT
CASSQEEARSLAGRTDTQYF
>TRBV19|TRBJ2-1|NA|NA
TGTGCCAGTAGTATTCTCTTCCGGAATGAGCAGTTCTTC
CASSILFRNEQFF
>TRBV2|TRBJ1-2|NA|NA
TGTGCCAGCAGTGAAGGGGTGGGAAACTATGGCTACACCTTC
CASSEGVGNYGYTF
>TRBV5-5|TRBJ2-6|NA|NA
TGTGCCAGCAGCTTGGTTCTCAGCTCTGGGGCCAACGTCCTGACTTTC
CASSLVLSSGANVLTF
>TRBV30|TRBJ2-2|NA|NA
TGTGCCTGGGCGCTGACCCAGGCGGGGGAGCTGTTTTTT
CAWALTQAGELFF
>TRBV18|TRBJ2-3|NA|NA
TGTGCCAGCTCACCACGAGGGGCAGATACGCAGTATTTT
CASSPRGADTQYF